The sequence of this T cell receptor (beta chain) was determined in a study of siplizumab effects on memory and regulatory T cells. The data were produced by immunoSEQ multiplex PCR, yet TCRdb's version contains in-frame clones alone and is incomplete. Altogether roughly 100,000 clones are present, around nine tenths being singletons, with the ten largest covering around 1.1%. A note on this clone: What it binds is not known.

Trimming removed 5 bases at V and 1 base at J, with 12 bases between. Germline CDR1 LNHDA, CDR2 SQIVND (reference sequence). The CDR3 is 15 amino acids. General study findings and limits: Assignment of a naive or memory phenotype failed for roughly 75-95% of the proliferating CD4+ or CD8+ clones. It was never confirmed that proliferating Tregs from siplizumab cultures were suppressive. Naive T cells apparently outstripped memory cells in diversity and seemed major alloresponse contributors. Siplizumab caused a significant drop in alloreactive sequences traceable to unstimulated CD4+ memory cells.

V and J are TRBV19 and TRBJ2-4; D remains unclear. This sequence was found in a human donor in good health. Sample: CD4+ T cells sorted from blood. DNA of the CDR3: TGTGCCAGTAGTCCTACGGGTCCTGCCAAAAACATTCAGTACTTC. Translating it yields CASSPTGPAKNIQYF. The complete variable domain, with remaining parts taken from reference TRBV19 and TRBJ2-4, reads DGGITQSPKYLFRKEGQNVTLSCEQNLNHDAMYWYRQDPGQGLRLIYYSQIVNDFQKGDIAEGYSVSREKKESFPLTVTSAQKNPTAFYLCASSPTGPAKNIQYFGAGTRLSVL.